This entry describes one TCR beta chain. What it binds is unknown. The use of a sample-barcoded 5' primer and a J-beta primer mix characterized a second PCR of about 6 to 11 cycles. TCRdb used MiXCR to reprocess the 5' RACE reads, holding one entry per CDR3 protein. The top ten clones hold roughly 30% of a sample with hundreds of thousands of distinct CDR3 sequences, 45% to 50% of them seen once. This sample is part of a study of blood T cells in healthy people across ages. Overall study results and limits: No conclusive comparison of naive versus antigen-experienced cells was possible with unsorted PBMCs. Greater diversity and more naive CD4+ cells were seen in long-lived donors than in aged donors.

This CDR3 region has 14 residues. Germline V CDR1 and CDR2: MNHNS, SASEGT. Caucasian, healthy and from Russia, the donors were aged between about 6 and 90. This TCR came from an older woman in good health. The rearrangement joins TRBV6-1 to TRBJ2-5; 7 nucleotides agree with TRBD1. The closer fit of TRBJ2-7 to the DNA end suggests the J call may be wrong. Sequenced: blood. The CDR3: CASSERTGTYEQYF. CDR3 nucleotides: TGTGCCAGCAGTGAAAGGACAGGTACCTACGAGCAGTACTTC.